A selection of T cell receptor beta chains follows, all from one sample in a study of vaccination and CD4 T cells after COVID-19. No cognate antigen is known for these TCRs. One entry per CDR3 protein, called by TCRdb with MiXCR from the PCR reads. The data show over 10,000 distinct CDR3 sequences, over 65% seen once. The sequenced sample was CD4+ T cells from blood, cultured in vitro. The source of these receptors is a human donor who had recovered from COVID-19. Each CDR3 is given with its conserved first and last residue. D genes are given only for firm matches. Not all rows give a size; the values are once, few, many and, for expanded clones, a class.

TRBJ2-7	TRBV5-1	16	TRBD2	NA	TGCGCCAGCAGCCTACCTAAGCGGGGAAGAGACTACGAGCAGTACTTC	CASSLPKRGRDYEQYF
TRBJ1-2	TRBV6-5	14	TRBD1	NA	TGTGCCAGCAGTTACGGACAGGGCAACTATGGCTACACCTTC	CASSYGQGNYGYTF
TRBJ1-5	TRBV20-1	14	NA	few	TGCAGTGCTAGTCGTGGGGCCAACAATCAGCCCCAGCATTTT	CSASRGANNQPQHF
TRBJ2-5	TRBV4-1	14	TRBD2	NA	TGCGCCAGCAGCCGGGGACTAGCGGGAGAGACCCAGTACTTC	CASSRGLAGETQYF
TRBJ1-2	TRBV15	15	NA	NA	TGTGCCACCAGCCTACCTCGGCAGGCTGGCTATGGCTACACCTTC	CATSLPRQAGYGYTF
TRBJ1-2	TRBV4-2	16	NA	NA	TGTGCCAGCAGCCAGGAAAACAGGGCTAGCCGGGATGGCTACACCTTC	CASSQENRASRDGYTF
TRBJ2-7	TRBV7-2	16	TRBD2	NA	TGTGCCAGCAGCTTAATCGTCGCGGGAGCTTTAACCGAGCAGTACTTC	CASSLIVAGALTEQYF
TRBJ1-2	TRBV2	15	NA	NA	TGTGCCAGCAGTGAATTCTCCGGGCCCCCTTATGGCTACACCTTC	CASSEFSGPPYGYTF
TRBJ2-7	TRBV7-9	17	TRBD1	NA	TGTGCCAGCAGCCCGAAACAAACGGGACAGGGGACGTACGAGCAGTACTTC	CASSPKQTGQGTYEQYF
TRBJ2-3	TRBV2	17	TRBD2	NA	TGTGCCAGCAGTGAAAGAGGGCTAGCGGGCATCACAGATACGCAGTATTTT	CASSERGLAGITDTQYF
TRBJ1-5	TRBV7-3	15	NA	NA	TGTGCCAGCAGCTTAACGCCAGATAGCAATCAGCCCCAGCATTTT	CASSLTPDSNQPQHF
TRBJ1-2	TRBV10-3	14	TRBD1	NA	TGTGCCATCAGAGGGGGACAGGGGTACTATGGCTACACCTTC	CAIRGGQGYYGYTF
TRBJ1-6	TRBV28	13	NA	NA	TGTGCCAGCCGTCCCGGGACCTATTCACCCCTCCACTTT	CASRPGTYSPLHF
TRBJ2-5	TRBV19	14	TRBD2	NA	TGTGCCAGTAGTATATCGGGCGGGAGAGAGACCCAGTACTTC	CASSISGGRETQYF
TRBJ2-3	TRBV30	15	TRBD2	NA	TGTGCCTGGAGTAGTCTAGCGGGAGGGGAGGATACGCAGTATTTT	CAWSSLAGGEDTQYF
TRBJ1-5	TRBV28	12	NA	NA	TGTGCCAGCAGACCACAGCATCAGCCCCAGCATTTT	CASRPQHQPQHF
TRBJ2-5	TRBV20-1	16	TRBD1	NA	TGCAGTGCTTCACCTGATGACAGGGGGGTAAAAGAGACCCAGTACTTC	CSASPDDRGVKETQYF
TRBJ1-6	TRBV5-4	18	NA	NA	TGTGCCAGCAGCTTCTGGACAGCCCTCTTAGTGAATAATTCACCCCTCCACTTT	CASSFWTALLVNNSPLHF
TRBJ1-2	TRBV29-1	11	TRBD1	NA	TGCAGCTCAGGGGGGTGGTATGGCTACACCTTC	CSSGGWYGYTF
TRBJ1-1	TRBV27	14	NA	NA	TGTGCCAGCAGTTATGATTTAACGAACACTGAAGCTTTCTTT	CASSYDLTNTEAFF
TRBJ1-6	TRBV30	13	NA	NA	TGTGCCTGGAGCGCAGGGGTTCGATCACCCCTCCACTTT	CAWSAGVRSPLHF
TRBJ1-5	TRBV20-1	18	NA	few	TGCAGTGCCGCCCGAGCCCGGAACCCCGCGGGGTCCAATCAGCCCCAGCATTTT	CSAARARNPAGSNQPQHF
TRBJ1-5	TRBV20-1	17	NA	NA	TGCAGTGCTTCGACAGTCAATGGGTTAGTGGGCAATCAGCCCCAGCATTTT	CSASTVNGLVGNQPQHF
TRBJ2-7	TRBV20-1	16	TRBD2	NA	TGCAGTGCTAGAGATGGCGGGCTAGCGGGAGGGCCTACGCAGTACTTC	CSARDGGLAGGPTQYF
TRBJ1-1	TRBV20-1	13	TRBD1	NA	TGCAGTGCTAGAGGGGACAGGGACACTGAAGCTTTCTTT	CSARGDRDTEAFF
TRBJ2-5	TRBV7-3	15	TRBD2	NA	TGTGCCAGCAGCTCGGGTAGCGGGAGCGAAGAGACCCAGTACTTC	CASSSGSGSEETQYF
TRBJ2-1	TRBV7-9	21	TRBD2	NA	TGTGCCAGCAGCCCTTTAGGACTAGCGGGAGTTAGAGGGAGCTCCTACAATGAGCAGTTCTTC	CASSPLGLAGVRGSSYNEQFF
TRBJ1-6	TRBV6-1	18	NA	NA	TGTGCCAGCAGCCCCGCTAGGGGTCTGGGTGGGGGGATTTCACCCCTCCACTTT	CASSPARGLGGGISPLHF
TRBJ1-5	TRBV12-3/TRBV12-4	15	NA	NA	TGTGCCAGCTCCCCGGGGACAAGGACCGATCAGCCCCAGCATTTT	CASSPGTRTDQPQHF
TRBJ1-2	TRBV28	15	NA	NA	TGTGCCAGCAGCGAGGGAGGGCCTTCAAACTATGGCTACACCTTC	CASSEGGPSNYGYTF
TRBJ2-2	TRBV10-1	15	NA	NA	TGCGCCAGCAGTGCGCAGCGGATGAACACCGGGGAGCTGTTTTTT	CASSAQRMNTGELFF
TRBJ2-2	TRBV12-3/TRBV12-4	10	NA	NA	TGTGCCAGCAGCTTAGAGGAGCTGTTTTTT	CASSLEELFF
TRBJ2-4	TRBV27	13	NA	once	TGTGCCAGCAGTCCCCCATCTCTTATTAGGAGGTACTTC	CASSPPSLIRRYF
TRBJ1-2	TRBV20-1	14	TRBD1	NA	TGCAGTGCTAGAAGTCGGGACAGGGGAGATGGCTACACCTTC	CSARSRDRGDGYTF
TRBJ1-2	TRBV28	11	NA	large	TGTGCCAGCAGTTTCCGTTTGGGCTACACCTTC	CASSFRLGYTF